This T cell receptor (beta chain) appears in the sequencing data of a study of monozygotic twins with inflammatory bowel disease. TCRdb re-analyzed the 5' RACE reads; it lists each CDR3 protein once, without DNA. This repertoire includes about 330,000 distinct CDR3 sequences. The germline V gene has CDR1 ENHRY and CDR2 SYGVKD. CDR3 length equals 13 residues. The chain uses TRBV10-3 and TRBJ1-1. Material: blood. This receptor was obtained from a human donor with ulcerative colitis or Crohn's disease, or a healthy co-twin of an affected twin (not recorded which). The CDR3: CAISKDQNTEAFF.